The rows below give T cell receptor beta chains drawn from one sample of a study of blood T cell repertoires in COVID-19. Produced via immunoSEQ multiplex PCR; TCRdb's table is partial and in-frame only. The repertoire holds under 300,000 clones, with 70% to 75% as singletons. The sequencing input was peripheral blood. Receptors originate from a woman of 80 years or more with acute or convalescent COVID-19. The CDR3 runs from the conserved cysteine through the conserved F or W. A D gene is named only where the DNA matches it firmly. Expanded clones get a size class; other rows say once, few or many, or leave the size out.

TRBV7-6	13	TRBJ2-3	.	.	CASSTPGLYTQYF	TGTGCCAGCAGCACCCCGGGACTTTATACGCAGTATTTT
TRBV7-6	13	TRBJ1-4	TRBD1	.	CASSPHRGEKLFF	TGTGCCAGCAGCCCCCACAGGGGTGAAAAACTGTTTTTT
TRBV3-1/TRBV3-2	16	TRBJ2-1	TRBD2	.	CASSRSRGGSYNEQFF	TGTGCCAGCAGCAGGTCCCGCGGGGGAAGCTACAATGAGCAGTTCTTC
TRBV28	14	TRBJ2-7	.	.	CASSLSRANYEQYF	TGTGCCAGCAGTTTATCGAGGGCAAACTACGAGCAGTACTTC
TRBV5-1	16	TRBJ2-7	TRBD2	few	CASSLGSSGSRDEQYF	TGCGCCAGCAGCTTGGGGTCTAGCGGGAGTAGGGACGAGCAGTACTTC
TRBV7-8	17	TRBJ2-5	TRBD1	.	CASSRIRGQTTQETQYF	TGTGCCAGCAGCCGAATTAGGGGACAGACTACCCAAGAGACCCAGTACTTC
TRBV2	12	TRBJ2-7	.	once	CASRADSYEQYF	TGTGCCAGCAGAGCGGACAGCTACGAGCAGTACTTC
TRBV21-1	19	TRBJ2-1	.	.	CASSKAPGLAGGTYNEQFF	TGTGCCAGCAGCAAAGCGCCGGGACTAGCGGGAGGAACCTACAATGAGCAGTTCTTC
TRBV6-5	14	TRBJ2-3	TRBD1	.	CAVSDRDHTDTQYF	TGTGCCGTTAGCGACAGGGACCACACAGATACGCAGTATTTT
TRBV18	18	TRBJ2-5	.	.	CASSPLPSDVASRETQYF	TGTGCCAGCTCACCACTCCCCTCAGATGTGGCATCTAGAGAGACCCAGTACTTC
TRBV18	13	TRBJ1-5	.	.	CAASSGRDQPQHF	TGTGCCGCCAGCAGCGGGCGAGATCAGCCCCAGCATTTT
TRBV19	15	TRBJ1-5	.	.	CASKLESQAPQPQHF	TGTGCCAGTAAGTTAGAATCGCAGGCCCCTCAGCCCCAGCATTTT
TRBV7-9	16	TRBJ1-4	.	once	CASSLGGVLAFEKLFF	TGTGCCAGCAGCTTAGGCGGGGTCCTTGCTTTTGAAAAACTGTTTTTT
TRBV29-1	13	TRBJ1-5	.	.	CSVAQGSNQPQHF	TGCAGCGTTGCGCAGGGAAGCAATCAGCCCCAGCATTTT
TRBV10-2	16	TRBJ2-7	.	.	CASSAREPRGSYEQYF	TGCGCCAGCAGTGCCCGGGAACCCCGGGGCTCCTACGAGCAGTACTTC
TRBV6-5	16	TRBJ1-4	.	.	CASSYSMHSPNEKLFF	TGTGCCAGCAGTTACTCGATGCACAGCCCTAATGAAAAACTGTTTTTT
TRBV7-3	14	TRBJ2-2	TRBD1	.	CASSRTGNTGELFF	TGTGCCAGCAGCCGGACAGGGAACACCGGGGAGCTGTTTTTT
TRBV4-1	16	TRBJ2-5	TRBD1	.	CASSRAPGTAQETQYF	TGCGCCAGCAGCCGAGCTCCCGGGACAGCCCAAGAGACCCAGTACTTC
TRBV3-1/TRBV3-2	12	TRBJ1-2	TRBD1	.	CASNGQDYGYTF	TGTGCCAGCAACGGACAGGACTATGGCTACACCTTC
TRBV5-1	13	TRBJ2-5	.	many	CASSRSDKETQYF	TGCGCCAGCAGCCGGTCGGACAAGGAGACCCAGTACTTC
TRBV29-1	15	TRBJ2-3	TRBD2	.	CSVDPQREITDTQYF	TGCAGCGTTGACCCACAGCGGGAGATAACAGATACGCAGTATTTT
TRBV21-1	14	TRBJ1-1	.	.	CASSKRRWNTEAFF	TGTGCCAGCAGCAAAAGGAGGTGGAACACTGAAGCTTTCTTT
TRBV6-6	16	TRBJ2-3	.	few	CASSYPISRGTDTQYF	TGTGCCAGCAGTTACCCCATTTCGCGGGGAACAGATACGCAGTATTTT
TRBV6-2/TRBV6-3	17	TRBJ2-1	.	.	CASSDPPSLGVEDEQFF	TGTGCCAGCAGTGATCCTCCGTCCTTAGGGGTTGAGGATGAGCAGTTCTTC
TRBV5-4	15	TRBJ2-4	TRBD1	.	CASSGTGTGENIQYF	TGTGCCAGCAGCGGCACCGGGACAGGGGAAAACATTCAGTACTTC
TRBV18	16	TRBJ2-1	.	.	CASSPNWDSSYNEQFF	TGTGCCAGCTCACCTAATTGGGACTCCTCCTACAATGAGCAGTTCTTC
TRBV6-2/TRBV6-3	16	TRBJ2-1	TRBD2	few	CASSYSRAGGGGQQFF	TGTGCCAGCAGTTACTCGCGGGCGGGAGGGGGAGGTCAGCAGTTCTTC
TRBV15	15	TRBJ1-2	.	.	CATSRDSDRPYGYTF	TGTGCCACCAGCAGAGATTCGGACAGACCCTATGGCTACACCTTC
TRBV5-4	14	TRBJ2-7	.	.	CASSLSSGSYEQYF	TGTGCCAGCAGCTTGAGTAGCGGCTCCTACGAGCAGTACTTC
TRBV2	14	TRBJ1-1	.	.	CASSPEGHSIGAFF	TGTGCCAGCAGCCCTGAGGGACACAGTATCGGCGCTTTCTTT
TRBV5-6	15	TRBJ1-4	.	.	CASSLSREYSEKLFF	TGTGCCAGCAGCCTCAGTAGGGAGTATAGTGAAAAACTGTTTTTT
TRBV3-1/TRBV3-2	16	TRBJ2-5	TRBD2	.	CASSQYRGVGSETQYF	TGTGCCAGCAGCCAATACCGGGGGGTTGGAAGCGAGACCCAGTACTTC
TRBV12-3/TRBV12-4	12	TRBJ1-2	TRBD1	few	CASRRQGSGYTF	TGTGCCAGCAGGCGACAGGGTTCTGGCTACACCTTC
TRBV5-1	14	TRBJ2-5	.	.	CASSSGSYQETQYF	TGCGCCAGCAGCTCGGGGTCGTACCAAGAGACCCAGTACTTC
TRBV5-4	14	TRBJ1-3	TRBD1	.	CASSLGLQGDTIYF	TGTGCCAGCAGCTTGGGTCTACAGGGGGACACCATATATTTT
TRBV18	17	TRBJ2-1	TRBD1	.	CASSPALIGRGLNEQFF	TGTGCCAGCTCACCAGCACTAATTGGAAGGGGGCTCAATGAGCAGTTCTTC
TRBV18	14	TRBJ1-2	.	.	CASSPGQGTYGYTF	TGTGCCAGCTCACCGGGGCAGGGGACATATGGCTACACCTTC
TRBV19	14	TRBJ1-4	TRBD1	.	CASSITGGNEKLFF	TGTGCCAGTAGTATCACAGGGGGTAATGAAAAACTGTTTTTT
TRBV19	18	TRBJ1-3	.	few	CASSIQGLGLSSGNTIYF	TGTGCCAGTAGTATCCAAGGGTTGGGGCTCTCTTCTGGAAACACCATATATTTT
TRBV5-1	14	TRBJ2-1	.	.	CASSLSTDQGGQFF	TGCGCCAGCAGCTTGTCAACAGACCAGGGCGGGCAGTTCTTC
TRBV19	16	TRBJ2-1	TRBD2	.	CASSTKTSGGYNEQFF	TGTGCCAGTAGTACGAAGACTAGCGGGGGATACAATGAGCAGTTCTTC
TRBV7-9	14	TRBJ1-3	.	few	CASSTEFTGNTIYF	TGTGCCAGCAGCACAGAATTTACCGGAAACACCATATATTTT
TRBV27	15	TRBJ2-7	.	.	CASSSPGDSTYEQYF	TGTGCCAGCAGTTCCCCGGGTGACAGCACCTACGAGCAGTACTTC
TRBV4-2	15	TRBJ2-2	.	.	CASSQAGANTGELFF	TGTGCCAGCAGCCAAGCGGGGGCGAACACCGGGGAGCTGTTTTTT
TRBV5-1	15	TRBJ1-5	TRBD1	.	CASSPGTGGNQPQHF	TGCGCCAGCAGCCCCGGGACAGGGGGCAATCAGCCCCAGCATTTT
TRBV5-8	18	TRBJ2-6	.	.	CASSLVQVIHSGANVLTF	TGTGCCAGCAGCTTGGTACAGGTAATACATTCTGGGGCCAACGTCCTGACTTTC
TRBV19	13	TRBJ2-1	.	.	CASRGTRYNEQFF	TGTGCCAGTAGGGGCACTCGCTACAATGAGCAGTTCTTC
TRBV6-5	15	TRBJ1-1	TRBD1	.	CASSYSGGQGTEAFF	TGTGCCAGCAGTTACTCTGGAGGACAGGGCACTGAAGCTTTCTTT
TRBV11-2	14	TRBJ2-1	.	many	CASSLLRGRPEQFF	TGTGCCAGCAGCTTATTGCGGGGGCGTCCTGAGCAGTTCTTC
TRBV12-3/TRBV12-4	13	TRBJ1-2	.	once	CASSLRGVNGYTF	TGTGCCAGCAGTTTGCGGGGGGTTAATGGCTACACCTTC